The T cell receptor beta chain described here comes from a study of blood T cell repertoires in COVID-19. This CDR3 spans 14 amino acids. Germline CDR1 reads LGHDT; CDR2 reads YNNKEL (reference sequence). Repertoires were generated with immunoSEQ multiplex PCR, while TCRdb's copy carries only in-frame clones and drops some. The sample records approximately 150,000 clones, around 83% being singletons. On this clone itself: Its ends do not fully match the called genes, so a read error is possible.

The TCR comes from a man between 40 and 49 years old with acute or convalescent COVID-19. The J gene is TRBJ1-2, the V gene TRBV3-1 (or the pseudogene TRBV3-2), with TRBD1 identical over 10 bases. Input material: peripheral blood. The CDR3 nucleotides read TGTGCCAGCAACCAACGACAGGGGGCCCATGGCTACACCTTC. Protein: CASNQRQGAHGYTF.